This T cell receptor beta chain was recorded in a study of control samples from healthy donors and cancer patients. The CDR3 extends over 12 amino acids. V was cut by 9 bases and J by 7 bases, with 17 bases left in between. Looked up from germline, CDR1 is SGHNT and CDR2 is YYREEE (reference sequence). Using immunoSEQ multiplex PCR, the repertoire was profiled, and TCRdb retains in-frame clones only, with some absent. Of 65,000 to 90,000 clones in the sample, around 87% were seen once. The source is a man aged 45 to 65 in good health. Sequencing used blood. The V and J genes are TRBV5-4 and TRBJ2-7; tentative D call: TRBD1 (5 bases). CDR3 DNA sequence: TGTGCCATGGACGGCCCAGGGTGGGAGCAGTACGTC. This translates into CAMDGPGWEQYV.